The entry below describes one T cell receptor beta chain. Its antigen remains unknown. The data derive from a study of Ad26.COV2.S vaccination and SARS-CoV-2 variants. Study-wide context: Once or twice, 56 days apart, Ad26.COV2.S was delivered intramuscularly. Findings and caveats of the study: Greater spike-specific TCR breadth was seen in vaccine recipients than in placebo recipients. The analyses of TCR breadth and depth may have understated the size of total T cell responses.

Trimming removed 8 bases from V and 0 bases from J, with 10 bases in between. From germline, CDR1 is MNHEY and CDR2 SVGAGI. The CDR3 is 13 residues long. Clones were sequenced by immunoSEQ multiplex PCR, and TCRdb holds only the in-frame ones, with some missing. The data contain hundreds of thousands of clones, roughly 89% of them singletons. The treatment denotes: around 19 received Ad26.COV2.S at low or high dose, single or two shots; about 5 received placebo; per-sample allocation not given. Collection of samples fell on day 63 after the first vaccine or placebo injection. The receptor comes from a person between 18 and 59 years old who received the Ad26.COV2.S COVID-19 vaccine or a placebo. The input for sequencing was peripheral blood, taken in a trial of Ad26.COV2.S vaccine versus placebo. The genes are TRBV6-5 and TRBJ1-1; D unclear. The CDR3 DNA reads TGTGCCAGCTTCGAGCAGATGAACACTGAAGCTTTCTTT. Encoded protein: CASFEQMNTEAFF.